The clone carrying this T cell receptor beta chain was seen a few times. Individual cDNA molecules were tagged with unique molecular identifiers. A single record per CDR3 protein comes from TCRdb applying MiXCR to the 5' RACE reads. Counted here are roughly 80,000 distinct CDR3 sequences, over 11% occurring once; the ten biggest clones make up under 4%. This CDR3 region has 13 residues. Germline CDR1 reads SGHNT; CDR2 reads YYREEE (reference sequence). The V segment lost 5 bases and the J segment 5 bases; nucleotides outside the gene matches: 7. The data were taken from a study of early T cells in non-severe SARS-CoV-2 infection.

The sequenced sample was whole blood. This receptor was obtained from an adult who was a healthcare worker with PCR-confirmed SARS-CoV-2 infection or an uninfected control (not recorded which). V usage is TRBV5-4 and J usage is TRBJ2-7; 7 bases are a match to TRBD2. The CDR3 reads CASSSTSRHEQYF. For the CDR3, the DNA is TGTGCCAGCAGTTCGACTAGCCGTCACGAGCAGTACTTC.